This T cell receptor beta chain stems from a study of cytomegalovirus exposure and HLA in healthy donors. About the study: About 79% of approximately 400 genotyped donors fell in the Caucasian-associated ancestry cluster.

Each donor was healthy, and each was a bone marrow donor. The CDR3 sequence is 14 residues long. The V and J ends lost 6 bases and 5 bases respectively, with 16 bases between them. Germline V gene lookup returns CDR1 MNHNS and CDR2 SASEGT. Vbeta (60) and Jbeta (13) primers were used in the PCR. Data came from immunoSEQ multiplex PCR; TCRdb stores just in-frame clones and leaves some out. The repertoire holds about 170,000 clones, around 80% seen once, with just over 2% in the top ten. The rearrangement links TRBV6-1 to TRBJ1-1, with D possibly TRBD1 on 6 matching bases. This TCR derives from a woman aged 25 to 39 in good health and CMV-seropositive. Sequences were obtained from PBMCs. The CDR3 coding sequence is TGTGCCAGCAGAGTGGAGACAGGTGAAACTGAAGCTTTCTTT. Amino acids: CASRVETGETEAFF.